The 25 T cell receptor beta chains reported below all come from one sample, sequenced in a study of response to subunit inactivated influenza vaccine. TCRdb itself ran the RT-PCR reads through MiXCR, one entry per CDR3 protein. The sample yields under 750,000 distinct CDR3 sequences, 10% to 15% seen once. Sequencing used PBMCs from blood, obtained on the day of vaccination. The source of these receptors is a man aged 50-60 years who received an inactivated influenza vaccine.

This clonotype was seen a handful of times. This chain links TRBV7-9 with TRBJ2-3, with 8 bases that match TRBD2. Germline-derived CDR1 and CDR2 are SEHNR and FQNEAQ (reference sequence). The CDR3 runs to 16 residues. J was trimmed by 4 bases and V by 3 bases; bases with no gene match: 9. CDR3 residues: CASSLNTAGVADTQYF. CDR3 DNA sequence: TGTGCCAGCAGCTTGAACACAGCGGGAGTGGCAGATACGCAGTATTTT. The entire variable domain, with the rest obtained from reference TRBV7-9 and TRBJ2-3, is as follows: DTGVSQNPRHKITKRGQNVTFRCDPISEHNRLYWYRQTLGQGPEFLTYFQNEAQLEKSRLLSDRFSAERPKGSFSTLEIQRTEQGDSAMYLCASSLNTAGVADTQYFGPGTRLTVL.

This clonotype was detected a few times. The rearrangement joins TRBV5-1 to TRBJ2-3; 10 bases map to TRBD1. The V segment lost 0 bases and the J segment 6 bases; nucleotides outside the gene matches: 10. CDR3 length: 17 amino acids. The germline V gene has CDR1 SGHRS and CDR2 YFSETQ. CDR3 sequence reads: CASSLARDRGREDTQYF. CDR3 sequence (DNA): TGCGCCAGCAGCTTGGCCCGAGACAGGGGGCGCGAGGATACGCAGTATTTT.

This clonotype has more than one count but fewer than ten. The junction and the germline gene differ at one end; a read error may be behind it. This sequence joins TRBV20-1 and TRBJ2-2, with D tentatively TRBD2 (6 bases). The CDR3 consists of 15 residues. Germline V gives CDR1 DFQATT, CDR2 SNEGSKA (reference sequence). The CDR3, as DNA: TGCAGTGCCAGAGACGACGGGGGTCACACCGGGGAGCTGTTTTTT. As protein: CSARDDGGHTGELFF.

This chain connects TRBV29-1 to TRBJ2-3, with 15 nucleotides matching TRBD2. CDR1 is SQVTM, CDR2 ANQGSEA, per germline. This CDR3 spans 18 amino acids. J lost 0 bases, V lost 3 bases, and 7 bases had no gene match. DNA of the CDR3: TGCAGCGTTGAGGGACTAGCGGGGGGCTCCTTCAGCACAGATACGCAGTATTTT. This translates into CSVEGLAGGSFSTDTQYF.

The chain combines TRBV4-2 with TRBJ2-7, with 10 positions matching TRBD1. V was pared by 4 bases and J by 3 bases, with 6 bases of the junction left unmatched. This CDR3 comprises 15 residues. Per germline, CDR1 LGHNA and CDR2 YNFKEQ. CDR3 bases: TGTGCCAGCAGCCCGACGGGACAGGGGTTCTACGAGCAGTACTTC. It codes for CASSPTGQGFYEQYF.

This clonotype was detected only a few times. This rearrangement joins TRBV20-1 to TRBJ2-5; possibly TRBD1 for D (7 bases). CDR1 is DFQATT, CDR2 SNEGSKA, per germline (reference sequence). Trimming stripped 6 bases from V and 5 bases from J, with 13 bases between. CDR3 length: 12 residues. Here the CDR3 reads CSAQGGGETQYF. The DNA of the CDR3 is TGCAGTGCCCAGGGGGGCGGGGAGACCCAGTACTTC.

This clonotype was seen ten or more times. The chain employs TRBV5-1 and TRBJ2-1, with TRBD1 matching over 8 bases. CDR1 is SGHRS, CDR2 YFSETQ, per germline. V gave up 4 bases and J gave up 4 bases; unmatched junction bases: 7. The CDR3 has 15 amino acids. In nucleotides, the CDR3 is TGCGCCAGCAGCGCGGGGACAGGCCAATACAATGAGCAGTTCTTC. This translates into CASSAGTGQYNEQFF.

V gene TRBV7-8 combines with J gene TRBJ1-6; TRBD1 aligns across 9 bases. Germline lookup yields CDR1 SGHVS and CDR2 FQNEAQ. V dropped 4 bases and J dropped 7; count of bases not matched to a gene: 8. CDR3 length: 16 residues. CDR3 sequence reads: CASSSQTGGRNSPLHF. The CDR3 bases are TGTGCCAGCAGCTCCCAGACAGGGGGGAGGAATTCACCCCTCCACTTT.

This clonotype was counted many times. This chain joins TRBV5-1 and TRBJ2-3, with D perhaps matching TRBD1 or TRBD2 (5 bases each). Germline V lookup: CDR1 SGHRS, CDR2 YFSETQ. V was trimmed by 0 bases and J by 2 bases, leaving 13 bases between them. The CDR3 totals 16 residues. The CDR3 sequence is CASSLAGTTYTDTQYF. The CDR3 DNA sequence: TGCGCCAGCAGCTTGGCCGGGACCACTTACACAGATACGCAGTATTTT.

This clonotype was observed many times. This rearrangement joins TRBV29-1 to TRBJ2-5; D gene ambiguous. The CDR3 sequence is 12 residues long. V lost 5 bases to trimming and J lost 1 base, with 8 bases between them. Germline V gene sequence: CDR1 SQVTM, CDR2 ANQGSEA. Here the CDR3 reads CSVSGIQETQYF. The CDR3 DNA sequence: TGCAGCGTTAGTGGGATCCAAGAGACCCAGTACTTC.

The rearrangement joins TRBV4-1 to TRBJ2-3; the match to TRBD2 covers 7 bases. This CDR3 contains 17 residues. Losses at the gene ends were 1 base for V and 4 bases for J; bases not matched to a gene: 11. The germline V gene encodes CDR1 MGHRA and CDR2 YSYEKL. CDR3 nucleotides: TGCGCCAGCAGCCAAGGTACTCTAGCGGCCCAATCAGATACGCAGTATTTT. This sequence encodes CASSQGTLAAQSDTQYF.

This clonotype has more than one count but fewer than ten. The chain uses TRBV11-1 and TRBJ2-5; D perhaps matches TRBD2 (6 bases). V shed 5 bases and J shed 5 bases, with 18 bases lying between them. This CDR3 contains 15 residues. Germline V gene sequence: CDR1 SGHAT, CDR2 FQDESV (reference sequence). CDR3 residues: CASSIPGTGRETQYF. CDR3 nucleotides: TGTGCCAGCAGCATTCCCGGGACTGGCCGGGAGACCCAGTACTTC.

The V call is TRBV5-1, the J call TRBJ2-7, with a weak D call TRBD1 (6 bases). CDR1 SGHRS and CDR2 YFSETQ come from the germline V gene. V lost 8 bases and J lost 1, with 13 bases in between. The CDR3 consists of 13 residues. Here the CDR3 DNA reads TGCGCCAGTCGATACCAGGGGTCCTACGAGCAGTACTTC. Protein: CASRYQGSYEQYF.

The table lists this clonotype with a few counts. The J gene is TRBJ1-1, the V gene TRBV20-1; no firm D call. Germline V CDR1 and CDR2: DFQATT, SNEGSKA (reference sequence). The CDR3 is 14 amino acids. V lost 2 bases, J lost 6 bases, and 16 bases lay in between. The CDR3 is CSARSQDGSPEAFF. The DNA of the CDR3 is TGCAGTGCTAGAAGTCAGGATGGGTCTCCTGAAGCTTTCTTT.

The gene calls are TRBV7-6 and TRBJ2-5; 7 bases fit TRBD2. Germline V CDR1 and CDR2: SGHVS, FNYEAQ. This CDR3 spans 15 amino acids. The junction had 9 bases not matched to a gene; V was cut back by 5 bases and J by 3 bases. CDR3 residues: CASSHPGREKETQYF. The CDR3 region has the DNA TGTGCCAGCAGCCACCCGGGGCGGGAGAAAGAGACCCAGTACTTC.

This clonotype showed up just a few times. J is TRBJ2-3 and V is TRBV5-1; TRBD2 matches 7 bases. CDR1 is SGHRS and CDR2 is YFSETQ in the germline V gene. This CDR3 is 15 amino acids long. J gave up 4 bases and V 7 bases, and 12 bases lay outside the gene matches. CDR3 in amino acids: CASRNWGEGPDTQYF. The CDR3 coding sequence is TGCGCCAGCCGTAACTGGGGGGAGGGCCCAGATACGCAGTATTTT.

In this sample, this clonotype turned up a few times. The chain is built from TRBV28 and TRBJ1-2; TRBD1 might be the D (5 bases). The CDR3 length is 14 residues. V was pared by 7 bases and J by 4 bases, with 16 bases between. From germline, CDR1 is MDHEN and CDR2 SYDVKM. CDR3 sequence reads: CASIQGGVVYGYTF. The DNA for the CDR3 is TGTGCCAGCATCCAGGGAGGGGTCGTCTATGGCTACACCTTC.

CDR3 DNA: TGTGCCAGCAGCGTAGGAGCGGACAGGGCGTACCTAGGGGCCAACGTCCTGACTTTC. Protein sequence: CASSVGADRAYLGANVLTF. V gene TRBV9 combines with J gene TRBJ2-6; 8 nucleotides align to TRBD1. Germline loops: CDR1 SGDLS, CDR2 YYNGEE. V lost 0 bases, J lost 4 bases, and 12 bases stayed unmatched. The CDR3 loop spans 19 amino acids. The whole variable domain, filled in from reference TRBV9 and TRBJ2-6, reads DSGVTQTPKHLITATGQRVTLRCSPRSGDLSVYWYQQSLDQGLQFLIQYYNGEERAKGNILERFSAQQFPDLHSELNLSSLELGDSALYFCASSVGADRAYLGANVLTFGAGSRLTVL.

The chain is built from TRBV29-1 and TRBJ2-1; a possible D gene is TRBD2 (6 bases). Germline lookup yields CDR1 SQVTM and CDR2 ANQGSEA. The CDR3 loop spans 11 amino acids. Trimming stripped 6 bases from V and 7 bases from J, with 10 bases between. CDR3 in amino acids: CSVWTINEQFF. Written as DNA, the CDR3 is TGCAGCGTCTGGACTATTAATGAGCAGTTCTTC.

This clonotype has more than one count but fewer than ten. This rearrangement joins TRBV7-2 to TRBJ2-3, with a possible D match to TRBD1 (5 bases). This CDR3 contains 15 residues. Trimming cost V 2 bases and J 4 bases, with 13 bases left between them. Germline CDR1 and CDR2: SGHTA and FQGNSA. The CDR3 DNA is TGTGCCAGCAGCTTACCCTCAGGGTTGGCAGATACGCAGTATTTT. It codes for CASSLPSGLADTQYF.

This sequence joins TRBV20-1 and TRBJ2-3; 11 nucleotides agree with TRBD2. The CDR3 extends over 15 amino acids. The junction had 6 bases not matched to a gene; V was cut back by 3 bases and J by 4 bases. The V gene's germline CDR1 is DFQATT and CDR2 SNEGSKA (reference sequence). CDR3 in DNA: TGCAGTGCTAGTTTGGGACTAGCGGTCTCAGATACGCAGTATTTT. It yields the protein CSASLGLAVSDTQYF.

Here the CDR3 reads CAISPGQGGTGELFF. The CDR3 region has the DNA TGTGCCATCAGTCCGGGACAGGGAGGTACCGGGGAGCTGTTTTTT. The gene calls are TRBV10-3 and TRBJ2-2, with 9 bases lining up with TRBD1. Germline CDR1 reads ENHRY; CDR2 reads SYGVKD. CDR3 length: 15 residues. J gave up 5 bases and V 5 bases, and 6 bases lay outside the gene matches.

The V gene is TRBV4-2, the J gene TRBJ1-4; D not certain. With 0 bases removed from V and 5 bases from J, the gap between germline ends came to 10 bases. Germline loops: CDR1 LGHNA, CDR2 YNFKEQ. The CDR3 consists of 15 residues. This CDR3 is CASSQDLRVNEKLFF. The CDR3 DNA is TGTGCCAGCAGCCAAGATCTACGGGTGAATGAAAAACTGTTTTTT.

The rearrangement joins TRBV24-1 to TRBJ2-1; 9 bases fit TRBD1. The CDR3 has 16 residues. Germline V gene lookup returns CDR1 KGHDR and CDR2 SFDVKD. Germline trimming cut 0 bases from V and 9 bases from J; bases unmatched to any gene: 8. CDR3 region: CATSDLTGTGHAEQFF. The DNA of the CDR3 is TGTGCCACCAGTGATTTGACCGGGACAGGGCATGCTGAGCAGTTCTTC.

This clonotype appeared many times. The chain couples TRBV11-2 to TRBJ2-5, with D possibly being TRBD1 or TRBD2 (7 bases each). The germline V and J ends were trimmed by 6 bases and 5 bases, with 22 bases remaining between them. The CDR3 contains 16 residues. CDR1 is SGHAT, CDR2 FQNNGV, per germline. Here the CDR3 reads CASSLGGTEILETQYF. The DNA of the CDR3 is TGTGCCAGCAGTTTGGGGGGGACAGAAATCCTGGAGACCCAGTACTTC.